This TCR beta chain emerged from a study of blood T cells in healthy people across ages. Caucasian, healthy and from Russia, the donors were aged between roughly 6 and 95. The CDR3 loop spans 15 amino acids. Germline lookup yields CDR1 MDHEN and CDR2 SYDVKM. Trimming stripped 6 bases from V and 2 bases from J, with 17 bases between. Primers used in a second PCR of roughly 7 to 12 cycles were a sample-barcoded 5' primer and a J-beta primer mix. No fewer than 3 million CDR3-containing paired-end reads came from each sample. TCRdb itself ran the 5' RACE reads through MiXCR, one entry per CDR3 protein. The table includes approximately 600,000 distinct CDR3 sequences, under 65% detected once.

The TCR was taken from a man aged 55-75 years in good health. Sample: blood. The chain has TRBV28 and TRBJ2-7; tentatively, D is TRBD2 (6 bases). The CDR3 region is CASSPIGVAAYEQYF. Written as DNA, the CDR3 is TGTGCCAGCAGCCCCATCGGGGTAGCGGCCTACGAGCAGTACTTC.